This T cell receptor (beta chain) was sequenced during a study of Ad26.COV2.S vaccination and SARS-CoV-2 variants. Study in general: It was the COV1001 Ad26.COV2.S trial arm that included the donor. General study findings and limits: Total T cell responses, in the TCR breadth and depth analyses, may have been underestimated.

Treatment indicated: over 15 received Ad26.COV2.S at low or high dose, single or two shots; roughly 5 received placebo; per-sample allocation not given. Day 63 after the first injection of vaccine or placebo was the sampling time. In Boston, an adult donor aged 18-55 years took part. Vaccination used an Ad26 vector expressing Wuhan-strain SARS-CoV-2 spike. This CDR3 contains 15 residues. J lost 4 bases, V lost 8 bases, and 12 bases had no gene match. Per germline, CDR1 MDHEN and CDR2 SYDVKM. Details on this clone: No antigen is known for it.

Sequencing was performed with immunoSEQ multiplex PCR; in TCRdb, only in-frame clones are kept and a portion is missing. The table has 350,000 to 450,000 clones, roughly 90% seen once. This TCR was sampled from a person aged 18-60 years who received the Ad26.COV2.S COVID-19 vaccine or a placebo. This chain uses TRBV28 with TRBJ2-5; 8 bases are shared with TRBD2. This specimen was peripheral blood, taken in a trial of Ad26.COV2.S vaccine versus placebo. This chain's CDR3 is CASSGGGILGETQYF. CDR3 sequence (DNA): TGTGCCAGCTCCGGGGGGGGGATATTAGGAGAGACCCAGTACTTC.